This T cell receptor (beta chain) was identified during a study of identifying expanded T cells in peripheral blood. Repertoires were generated with immunoSEQ multiplex PCR, while TCRdb's copy carries only in-frame clones and drops some. Found here are about 91,000 clones, approximately 88% of them singletons; the top ten hold around 3.6%. No infections or other immune events were documented during collection. Trimming cost V 6 bases and J 2 bases; bases outside gene matches: 10. The CDR3 extends over 16 amino acids. Germline CDR1 SGHTA, CDR2 FQGNSA. The TCR comes from a person between 18 and 75 years old in good health. V gene TRBV7-2 combines with J gene TRBJ2-1; TRBD1 agrees at 7 bases. The sequenced material came from blood. The CDR3: CASRSQGSIPYNEQFF. The CDR3 DNA follows: TGTGCCAGCAGATCACAGGGGTCAATCCCCTACAATGAGCAGTTCTTC.